This T cell receptor beta chain was observed in a study of blood T cell repertoires in COVID-19. Overall study: Italy, Spain and the United States were the sources of the convalescent and acute COVID-19 samples. Sources were T cells, B-cell-depleted T cells, or PBMCs; the material itself was cDNA or gDNA.

On this clone itself: The germline gene is not matched at one end of the junction; a read error may be the cause.

Authors' data handling: Cell counts per sample came from amplifying reference gene primers. Profiled with immunoSEQ multiplex PCR; TCRdb holds only in-frame clones, not every one. The DNA was the basis for D and trimming; V, J and clone size are from that table. The sample yields 70,000 to 100,000 clones, about 90% seen once. CDR1 and CDR2 from the germline V gene are MDHEN and SYDVKM. The CDR3 extends over 11 amino acids. Sequences were obtained from peripheral blood. This clonotype originated in a human donor in a cohort sampled during active COVID-19. V is TRBV28 and J is TRBJ1-2; 7 bases are a match to TRBD1. Here the CDR3 reads CASSLEGQYLF. CDR3 nucleotide sequence: TGTGCCAGCAGTTTAGAGGGACAGTACCTTTTC.